Given below is one T cell receptor (beta chain) in context. Its antigen is still unknown. Qualities for individual bases were not recorded, and no much larger clone is one base off. These data come from a study of blood T cell repertoires in COVID-19 (dated by TCRdb to 2020 to 2022). Notes on the research overall: Collaborator samples came from the United States, Italy and Spain and covered acute and convalescent phases of COVID-19. The repertoires were released in a freely available public database meant as a resource for research on the immune response to SARS-CoV-2. The material from the prospective study consisted of cDNA or gDNA derived from T cells, B-cell-depleted T cells, or PBMCs. HLA class I and class II types, where available, came from metadata supplied by the sample provider rather than from assay-based typing. Deeply sampled blood TCRbeta repertoires from subjects exposed to, actively infected with, or recovered from COVID-19 were included in the dataset. The sample metadata nearly always contained a de-identified subject ID, COVID-19 status, age in years and sex. Samples came from the ongoing ImmuneRACE study (first 160 participants) plus 1,254 subjects from 6 global collaborators. What the authors observed across the whole study: Clinical and demographic metadata were provided uncurated, with the amount varying by source and participant.

The CDR1 and CDR2 encoded by the germline V gene (reference sequence) are MNHEY and SMNVEV. The germline V and J ends show losses of 6 bases and 4 bases respectively, and no gene match explains 7 bases of the junction. Taken from cysteine to phenylalanine, the CDR3 has 16 residues. The retained sequence is limited to the CDR3, 48 bases, with the frame set at the first base. TCRbeta CDR3 regions were amplified from genomic DNA using the immunoSEQ Assay, a bias-controlled multiplex PCR. In the authors' own workflow: The number of nucleated cells in each sample was estimated by amplification of reference gene primers within the assay. Sequence reads were collapsed and filtered to measure the absolute abundance of every unique TCRbeta CDR3 rearrangement. Productive Simpson clonality was computed per sample as the square root of Simpson's diversity index over productive rearrangements. The table comes from immuneACCESS by way of TCRdb, which keeps in-frame sequences with V and J called. Part of the clones is missing from these tables; in studies checked, under half for an unresolved V gene and the rest for unknown reasons. The D gene and trimming were derived from the DNA, and the V and J assignments and clone size from that table. This sample comprises 200,000 to 300,000 clones, more than 70% of them detected only once. The ten largest clones represent around 2% of the sample.

Participants in the prospective study were enrolled through a virtual design, were aged about 18 to 100 years, and lived in approximately 25 United States geographic areas. Cohort assignment in the prospective study relied on participant-reported clinical history from a screening survey and a study questionnaire. Recovered participants in ImmuneRACE Cohort 3 were defined as having two consecutive negative NP/OP PCR tests, clearance from a healthcare professional, or resolution of symptoms. In the prospective study, whole blood, serum and a nasopharyngeal or oropharyngeal swab were collected from each participant by mobile phlebotomists. Prospective study participants could optionally give additional blood draws and questionnaires over an approximately two-month period. Before DNA extraction, prospective study blood samples were shipped either frozen or at room temperature.

The sequence was obtained from a woman aged 50 to 65 who had recovered from COVID-19. The sequenced material came from PBMCs or T cells enriched from blood (not recorded which). The sequence is built from TRBV27 and TRBJ1-6; TRBD1 aligns with 9 central bases. The CDR3 is CASRSTGTGYNSPLHF. The bases read TGTGCCAGCAGGTCCACCGGGACAGGGTATAATTCACCCCTCCACTTT.